The following is a T cell receptor (beta chain) sequence with its context. The antigen is unknown. Per germline, CDR1 SGHKS and CDR2 YYEKEE (reference sequence). The CDR3 runs 15 residues. The junction had 7 bases not matched to a gene; V was cut back by 4 bases and J by 5 bases. Deep-level assay runs were performed. TCRdb's copy holds only in-frame clones and misses some; the assay was immunoSEQ multiplex PCR. Of some 240,000 clones detected, about 65% appear once; the ten largest clones hold around 10%. The sample comes from a study of shared clonotypes between healthy human individuals. For the study at large: Three plates were used per donor for CD4 naive, three for CD4 memory, two for CD8 naive and one for CD8 memory.

General observations from the study: Researchers sampled only blood; tissue repertoires likely differ.

The chain couples TRBV5-5 to TRBJ2-2, with 8 bases identical to TRBD1. The specimen was memory CD4+ T cells sorted from blood. The sample's subset: CD45RA-negative fraction. The source of this sequence is a man younger than 40 in good health. The chain's CDR3 is CASSPGGGKTGELFF. The DNA of the CDR3 is TGTGCCAGCAGCCCAGGGGGCGGGAAAACCGGGGAGCTGTTTTTT.